One TCR beta chain is described in this entry. The record originates from a study of blood T cell repertoires in COVID-19. Study at large: Both acute and convalescent COVID-19 samples were obtained from the United States, Italy and Spain.

Original processing notes: Estimated nucleated cell counts came from reference gene primer amplification. Produced via immunoSEQ multiplex PCR; TCRdb's table is partial and in-frame only. Clonal size and the V and J genes are those of that table, whereas D and trimming came from the DNA. There are fewer than 250,000 clones in the sample; 70% to 90% occur only once, and more than 2.5% lies in the top ten. This receptor was identified in a man in his sixties with acute or convalescent COVID-19. The specimen sequenced was peripheral blood.

The DNA of the CDR3 is TGCGCCAGCAGCCAGCGGGGGAGCCCTAGCACAGATACGCAGTATTTT. It is translated as CASSQRGSPSTDTQYF. The V call is TRBV10-2, the J call TRBJ2-3; 8 nucleotides match TRBD2. CDR3 size: 16 residues. Trimming took 6 bases from V and 0 from J; bases not matched to a gene: 8. The germline gives CDR1 WSHSY, CDR2 SAAADI.